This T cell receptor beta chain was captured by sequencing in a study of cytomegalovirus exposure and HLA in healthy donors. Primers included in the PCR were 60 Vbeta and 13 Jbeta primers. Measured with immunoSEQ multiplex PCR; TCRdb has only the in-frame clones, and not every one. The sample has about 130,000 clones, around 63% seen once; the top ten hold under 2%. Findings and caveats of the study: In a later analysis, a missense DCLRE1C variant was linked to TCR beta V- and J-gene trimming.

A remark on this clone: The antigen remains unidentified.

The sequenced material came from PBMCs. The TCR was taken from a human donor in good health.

CDR3 bases: TGTGCCAGCAGTTTGTCGGGGGTCCTCACTGAAGCTTTCTTT. Protein: CASSLSGVLTEAFF. This chain uses TRBV6-5 with TRBJ1-1; TRBD1 might be the D (5 bases). CDR3 size: 14 residues. Per the germline V gene, CDR1 is MNHEY and CDR2 is SVGAGI. V gave up 4 bases and J gave up 4 bases, with 13 bases separating them.